This paragraph reports one TCR beta chain. Unmatched junction bases numbered 17, after V lost 6 bases and J lost 7 bases. The CDR3 consists of 19 residues. Germline CDR1 MNHEY, CDR2 SMNVEV (reference sequence). This specimen belongs to a study of shared clonotypes between healthy human individuals. All donors qualified as healthy HIV-negative adults and had experienced no recent acute infections or vaccinations. Assay: immunoSEQ multiplex PCR; the TCRdb copy retains only in-frame clones and omits some. The sample carries about 1.5 million clones, roughly 96% recorded once. The sequenced sample was naive CD4+ T cells sorted from blood. The subset denotes: CD45RA+ positively selected. The V gene is TRBV27, the J gene TRBJ2-1, with TRBD2 matching over 14 bases. The origin of this receptor is a man aged 30 to 45 in good health. In nucleotides, the CDR3 is TGTGCCAGCAGCAAATACAGGGGGACTAGCGGGAGACTTCCGAATGAGCAGTTCTTC. This encodes CASSKYRGTSGRLPNEQFF.